This T cell receptor beta chain is drawn from a study of CD8 T cells in Susac syndrome. Random hexamers were used to reverse transcribe the RNA input (about 0.45 to 1 ug). TCRdb reprocessed the immunoSEQ multiplex PCR reads via MiXCR and lists one record per CDR3 protein. Of 100,000 to 150,000 distinct CDR3 sequences listed, 90% to 95% are singletons. This TCR derives from a human donor in good health. Sequences were obtained from CD4+ T cells from PBMCs.

CDR3 loop: CASSQGMDRDYEQYF. The CDR3 DNA follows: TGTGCCAGCAGCCAAGGTATGGACCGGGACTACGAGCAGTACTTC. This chain uses TRBV4-2 with TRBJ2-7; D is perhaps TRBD2 (5 bases). Germline CDR1 LGHNA, CDR2 YNFKEQ. The CDR3 length is 15 residues. V was trimmed by 1 base and J by 3 bases, leaving 13 bases between them.